Below are 27 T cell receptor beta chains sequenced from a single sample in a study of cytomegalovirus exposure and HLA in healthy donors. With 60 Vbeta and 13 Jbeta primers, the PCR was carried out. Profiled with immunoSEQ multiplex PCR; TCRdb holds only in-frame clones, not every one. The repertoire has around 94,000 clones, about 81% of them found once; the top ten carry 2% to 2.5%. Sequencing was done on a sample of PBMCs. The receptors were sampled from a man aged 18 to 35 in good health and CMV-seronegative.

The V gene is TRBV27, the J gene TRBJ2-3; 9 positions agree with TRBD2. The CDR3 loop spans 15 amino acids. Germline V gene data show CDR1 as MNHEY and CDR2 as SMNVEV (reference sequence). V was clipped by 0 bases and J by 6 bases; unmatched bases: 4. CDR3 in DNA: TGTGCCAGCAGTTTATCGATAGCGGGAGTTGATACGCAGTATTTT. Protein: CASSLSIAGVDTQYF.

V usage is TRBV2 and J usage is TRBJ1-5; no definite D call. The CDR3 totals 13 residues. V was pared by 10 bases and J by 1 base, with 11 bases between. Germline V CDR1 and CDR2: SNHLY, FYNNEI. CDR3 sequence: CATQKESNQPQHF. The CDR3, as DNA: TGTGCCACCCAAAAGGAGAGCAATCAGCCCCAGCATTTT.

The chain couples TRBV10-3 to TRBJ1-4, with 10 bases that match TRBD1. V trimming: 2 bases; J trimming: 3 bases; junction bases outside the gene matches: 6. The CDR3 spans 17 residues. Germline-derived CDR1 and CDR2 are ENHRY and SYGVKD. CDR3 protein: CAISEPTGGASNEKLFF. The DNA for the CDR3 is TGTGCCATCAGTGAGCCGACAGGGGGCGCATCTAATGAAAAACTGTTTTTT.

The rearrangement joins TRBV6-1 to TRBJ2-1; D is uncertain. Trimming shortened V by 4 bases and J by 10 bases, and 8 bases separated the two germline ends. CDR3 size: 11 residues. Germline CDR1 is MNHNS and CDR2 is SASEGT. CDR3 loop: CASSGAREQFF. CDR3 bases: TGTGCCAGCAGTGGCGCTCGAGAGCAGTTCTTC.

The chain carries TRBV5-1 and TRBJ2-7; maybe TRBD1 (6 bases). The CDR3 is made up of 15 amino acids. Germline CDR1 is SGHRS and CDR2 is YFSETQ. Trimming left V 4 bases short and J 7 bases short, with 21 bases between. CDR3 DNA sequence: TGCGCCAGCAGCACAAGCTCCGGGACAATGGTTGAGCAGTACTTC. Translating gives CASSTSSGTMVEQYF.

On this clone itself: A junction end diverges from the germline sequence, so it may reflect a read error. The chain employs TRBV5-1 and TRBJ2-5; D not resolved. The CDR3 loop spans 12 amino acids. Germline CDR1 SGHRS, CDR2 YFSETQ. The CDR3 loop is CASSLDGETQYF. The DNA for the CDR3 is TGCGCCAGCAGTTTGGACGGAGAGACCCAGTACTTC.

The J gene is TRBJ1-2, the V gene TRBV6-1; 9 bases agree with TRBD1. J lost 0 bases, V lost 6 bases, and 2 bases had no gene match. The germline V gene encodes CDR1 MNHNS and CDR2 SASEGT. The CDR3 covers 14 residues. Here the CDR3 DNA reads TGTGCCAGCAGAGACAGGGGGACTAACTATGGCTACACCTTC. Residues: CASRDRGTNYGYTF.

This clone was detected once. The rearrangement links TRBV30 to TRBJ1-1, with D perhaps matching TRBD1 (5 bases). Between the trimmed V and J ends, which lost 3 bases and 11 bases, there was a span of 13 bases. Germline CDR1 and CDR2: GTSNPN and SVGIG (reference sequence). The CDR3 extends over 11 amino acids. This chain's CDR3 is CAWRPGVVAFF. CDR3 nucleotides: TGTGCCTGGAGGCCGGGGGTTGTTGCTTTCTTT.

The chain employs TRBV6-6 and TRBJ2-7, with a tentative D call TRBD2 (6 bases). The germline V gene has CDR1 MNHNY and CDR2 SVGAGI (reference sequence). The CDR3 length is 15 residues. V was shortened by 2 bases and J by 1 base, with 12 bases between the two germline ends. The CDR3 here is CASSYGAGRSYEQYF. The CDR3 bases are TGTGCCAGCAGTTACGGGGCGGGACGATCCTACGAGCAGTACTTC.

The chain recombines TRBV5-4 with TRBJ2-5; 9 bases align to TRBD1. V lost 2 bases to trimming and J lost 4 bases; unmatched junction nucleotides: 0. The CDR3 consists of 13 residues. Germline values: CDR1 SGHNT, CDR2 YYREEE (reference sequence). The CDR3 DNA follows: TGTGCCAGCAGCTTACAGGGGGCAGAGACCCAGTACTTC. Amino acids: CASSLQGAETQYF.

The genes are TRBV10-2 and TRBJ2-7; possibly TRBD2 for D (6 bases). This CDR3 spans 12 amino acids. Deletions cut 6 bases from V and 2 bases from J, with 8 bases between. Germline-derived CDR1 and CDR2 are WSHSY and SAAADI. The CDR3 is CASRAGTYEQYF. The CDR3 DNA is TGCGCCAGCAGGGCGGGGACCTACGAGCAGTACTTC.

V is TRBV19 and J is TRBJ2-7; TRBD2 is a possible D gene (5 bases). Germline V CDR1 and CDR2: LNHDA, SQIVND (reference sequence). V lost 3 bases, J lost 1 base, and 7 bases lay in between. This CDR3 region has 13 residues. The chain's CDR3 is CASSMEASYEQYF. For the CDR3, the DNA is TGTGCCAGTAGTATGGAGGCTTCCTACGAGCAGTACTTC.

This chain links TRBV7-9 with TRBJ1-1, with D possibly TRBD1 on 5 matching bases. Deletions cut 6 bases from V and 2 bases from J, with 10 bases between. This CDR3 is 13 amino acids long. Per the germline V gene, CDR1 is SEHNR and CDR2 is FQNEAQ (reference sequence). The CDR3 nucleotides are TGTGCCAGCAGGGCGACAGCCAACACTGAAGCTTTCTTT. Protein product: CASRATANTEAFF.

This clone was counted between two and nine times. The rearrangement uses TRBV7-6 and TRBJ1-1; no definite D call. V lost 5 bases to trimming and J lost 4 bases, with 11 bases between them. Germline assignment: CDR1 SGHVS and CDR2 FNYEAQ. The CDR3 runs 13 residues. The CDR3 DNA follows: TGTGCCAGCAGCCATAGACTAGTCACTGAAGCTTTCTTT. This encodes CASSHRLVTEAFF.

The chain uses TRBV5-6 and TRBJ1-1, with 9 positions matching TRBD1. After removal of 3 bases from V and 0 bases from J, the junction contained 12 bases not matched to a gene. From germline, CDR1 is SGHDT and CDR2 YYEEEE. CDR3 length: 18 amino acids. CDR3 amino acids: CASSWKGQGLKLNTEAFF. The CDR3 bases are TGTGCCAGCAGCTGGAAGGGACAGGGCTTAAAGCTGAACACTGAAGCTTTCTTT.

V usage is TRBV30 and J usage is TRBJ1-2, with 12 bases lining up with TRBD1. The CDR3 is 14 residues long. V lost 3 bases, J lost 4 bases, and 3 bases stayed unmatched. The germline CDR1 and CDR2 sequences are GTSNPN and SVGIG (reference sequence). CDR3 residues: CAWRGDRGPYGYTF. CDR3 nucleotide sequence: TGTGCCTGGAGGGGGGACAGGGGGCCCTATGGCTACACCTTC.

CDR3 residues: CAISRQGFTYNEQFF. For the CDR3, the DNA is TGTGCCATCAGTAGACAGGGATTCACCTACAATGAGCAGTTCTTC. V usage is TRBV10-3 and J usage is TRBJ2-1; 7 bases line up with TRBD1. After removal of 5 bases from V and 2 bases from J, the junction contained 6 bases not matched to a gene. The germline gives CDR1 ENHRY, CDR2 SYGVKD. The CDR3 extends over 15 amino acids.

The chain couples TRBV7-9 to TRBJ2-7; 9 bases match TRBD1. The CDR3 extends over 15 amino acids. V was pared by 6 bases and J by 2 bases, with 8 bases of the junction left unmatched. Germline loops: CDR1 SEHNR, CDR2 FQNEAQ (reference sequence). CDR3 sequence: CASRPGQGPTYEQYF. The DNA of the CDR3 is TGTGCCAGCAGACCGGGACAGGGACCAACCTACGAGCAGTACTTC.

V usage is TRBV7-2 and J usage is TRBJ2-1; TRBD2 aligns across 7 bases. V lost 4 bases to trimming and J lost 6 bases; unmatched junction nucleotides: 6. Germline V gene data show CDR1 as SGHTA and CDR2 as FQGNSA. The CDR3 is made up of 14 amino acids. The CDR3 DNA is TGTGCCAGCAGCTCAGGACTAGTAGGCAATGAGCAGTTCTTC. Amino acids: CASSSGLVGNEQFF.

The genes are TRBV30 and TRBJ1-4; D not certain. CDR1 is GTSNPN, CDR2 SVGIG, per germline (reference sequence). V was pared by 3 bases and J by 8 bases, with 7 bases between. The CDR3 covers 11 residues. The CDR3 protein is CAWSNLEKLFF. The CDR3 region has the DNA TGTGCCTGGAGCAATCTAGAAAAACTGTTTTTT.

The chain couples TRBV15 to TRBJ1-5, with D tentatively TRBD1 (6 bases). Per the germline V gene, CDR1 is LNHNV and CDR2 is YYDKDF (reference sequence). V shed 2 bases and J shed 7 bases, with 9 bases lying between them. The CDR3 sequence is 13 residues long. CDR3 loop: CATSRTDRQPQHF. CDR3 in DNA: TGTGCCACCAGCAGAACGGACAGACAGCCCCAGCATTTT.

V and J are TRBV6-5 and TRBJ2-2, with D perhaps matching TRBD2 (5 bases). Trimming removed 3 bases from V and 7 bases from J, with 9 bases in between. The CDR3 consists of 13 residues. CDR1 is MNHEY and CDR2 is SVGAGI in the germline V gene. The chain's CDR3 is CASSYIEGGELFF. The DNA for the CDR3 is TGTGCCAGCAGTTATATAGAGGGCGGGGAGCTGTTTTTT.

The rearrangement links TRBV5-1 to TRBJ2-1; 10 positions match TRBD1. V gave up 6 bases and J gave up 5 bases; unmatched junction bases: 11. The CDR3 runs 16 residues. Germline lookup yields CDR1 SGHRS and CDR2 YFSETQ. The CDR3 DNA follows: TGCGCCAGCATAGGGACAGGGGTGGGTATGAACAATGAGCAGTTCTTC. Its translation is CASIGTGVGMNNEQFF. Full variable domain (remainder filled in from reference TRBV5-1 and TRBJ2-1): KAGVTQTPRYLIKTRGQQVTLSCSPISGHRSVSWYQQTPGQGLQFLFEYFSETQRNKGNFPGRFSGRQFSNSRSEMNVSTLELGDSALYLCASIGTGVGMNNEQFFGPGTRLTVL.

The V call is TRBV19, the J call TRBJ1-3; 7 nucleotides line up with TRBD1. Per the germline V gene, CDR1 is LNHDA and CDR2 is SQIVND (reference sequence). The CDR3 loop spans 16 amino acids. V lost 3 bases and J lost 2; bases outside the gene matches: 7. The CDR3 coding sequence is TGTGCCAGTAGTATGACGCCACAGGGGCCTGGAAACACCATATATTTT. It encodes CASSMTPQGPGNTIYF.

The genes are TRBV6-4 and TRBJ1-1, with D unresolved. The germline V gene encodes CDR1 MRHNA and CDR2 SNTAGT. V was cut by 6 bases and J by 1 base, with 12 bases left in between. The CDR3 spans 14 residues. CDR3 in DNA: TGTGCCAGCAGACTCGTTGCTGGGAACACTGAAGCTTTCTTT. The encoded protein is CASRLVAGNTEAFF.

The chain recombines TRBV4-3 with TRBJ2-1; 9 nucleotides match TRBD2. Germline CDR1 is LGHNA and CDR2 is YSLEER. The CDR3 length is 16 residues. With 2 bases clipped from V and 6 bases from J, the junction kept 8 bases outside the gene matches. The CDR3 nucleotides read TGCGCCAGCAGCCAATCCACCGGGACTAGCTCCAATGAGCAGTTCTTC. As protein: CASSQSTGTSSNEQFF.

V and J are TRBV30 and TRBJ1-2; the match to TRBD1 covers 7 bases. The trim removed 3 bases at V and 4 bases at J, leaving 5 bases unmatched. This CDR3 has 13 amino acids. The V gene's germline CDR1 is GTSNPN and CDR2 SVGIG (reference sequence). CDR3 protein: CAWRTGWSYGYTF. CDR3 sequence (DNA): TGTGCCTGGAGGACAGGGTGGAGCTATGGCTACACCTTC.